Listed below are T cell receptor beta chains from one sample, sequenced in a study of T cell responses to AZD1222 COVID-19 vaccine. Measured with immunoSEQ multiplex PCR; TCRdb has only the in-frame clones, and not every one. The sample has some 120,000 clones; around nine tenths are singletons. The sequencing here drew on peripheral blood, taken on day 0 of AZD1222 vaccination. Receptor source: an adult in good health. CDR3s include the opening cysteine and the closing phenylalanine or tryptophan. The order of the fields is V gene, D gene, clone size, J gene, CDR3 DNA, CDR3 protein. A D gene is named only where the DNA matches it firmly. Clone sizes are given selectively: once, few, many, or a class where the clone is expanded.

TRBV7-8	-	-	TRBJ2-5	TGTGCCAGCAGCGCGCGGAAAGAGACCCAGTACTTC	CASSARKETQYF
TRBV7-8	-	-	TRBJ1-6	TGTGCCAGCAGCTTCGCGGGGGGATCCCGTTCACCCCTCCACTTT	CASSFAGGSRSPLHF
TRBV7-9	-	-	TRBJ2-7	TGTGCCAGCAGCTTAGAGGTAGGAAACTACGAGCAGTACTTC	CASSLEVGNYEQYF
TRBV28	TRBD1	-	TRBJ1-2	TGTGCCGGGTGGGCTGGGACAGGTCCCAACTATGGCTACACCTTC	CAGWAGTGPNYGYTF
TRBV9	-	few	TRBJ2-3	TGTGCCAGCAGCGCCGCCCCAGCAGATACGCAGTATTTT	CASSAAPADTQYF
TRBV28	TRBD2	-	TRBJ2-7	TGTGCCAGCAAGGGAGCGGGAGGGCTATACGAGCAGTACTTC	CASKGAGGLYEQYF
TRBV4-3	-	-	TRBJ1-6	TGCGCCAGCAGCCAAGGGTCCGGGGCGACCTATAATTCACCCCTCCACTTT	CASSQGSGATYNSPLHF
TRBV7-9	-	-	TRBJ1-2	TGTGCCAGCAGCTTAGCGGGCAGTAACTATGGCTACACCTTC	CASSLAGSNYGYTF
TRBV12-3/TRBV12-4	-	few	TRBJ1-1	TGTGCCAGTAGGGGTATGAACACTGAAGCTTTCTTT	CASRGMNTEAFF
TRBV28	-	-	TRBJ1-3	TGTGCCAGCACGGTTTGGGGAAACACCATATATTTT	CASTVWGNTIYF
TRBV9	TRBD1	once	TRBJ1-4	TGTGCCAGCAGCGTAGGCAGGGGGGATGAAAAACTGTTTTTT	CASSVGRGDEKLFF
TRBV28	TRBD2	-	TRBJ2-1	TGTGCCAGCAGTCGACTAGCGCAAAAGGGTGAGCAGTTCTTC	CASSRLAQKGEQFF
TRBV24-1	-	-	TRBJ2-7	TGTGCCACCAGTGATGCCAGGGGCGGCTCCTACGAGCAGTACTTC	CATSDARGGSYEQYF
TRBV6-1	-	-	TRBJ2-3	TGTGCCAGCAGTGACCGGAGCGGGCCCCGAAGAGATACGCAGTATTTT	CASSDRSGPRRDTQYF
TRBV6-5	-	-	TRBJ2-1	TGTGCCAGCAGTTACAGCTGGAGTGAGCAGTTCTTC	CASSYSWSEQFF
TRBV7-2	-	-	TRBJ2-1	TGTGCCAGCAGCCAAGCCATCAATGAGCAGTTCTTC	CASSQAINEQFF
TRBV7-2	-	-	TRBJ1-2	TGTGCCAGCAGCTTAGATCGACAGCGCTTCTATGGCTACACCTTC	CASSLDRQRFYGYTF
TRBV11-3	-	-	TRBJ2-2	TGTGCCAGCAGCCCATCGTCCGGGGAGCTGTTTTTT	CASSPSSGELFF
TRBV9	TRBD2	-	TRBJ2-2	TGTGTCAGCAGCGTAGTGGCTAGCGGTCGCACCGGGGAGCTGTTTTTT	CVSSVVASGRTGELFF
TRBV4-2	-	-	TRBJ2-7	TGTGCCAGCAGCCAAGATCTTCGGCGGGGCGAGCAGTACTTC	CASSQDLRRGEQYF
TRBV28	-	-	TRBJ1-5	TGTGCCAGCAGGGGGGCAGGCGGCAATCAGCCCCAGCATTTT	CASRGAGGNQPQHF
TRBV2	TRBD1	-	TRBJ2-4	TGTGCCAGCACCCAAGGGGGCTCGGGCATTCAGTACTTC	CASTQGGSGIQYF
TRBV5-1	TRBD2	-	TRBJ2-3	TGCGCCAGCAGGGATTCTAGCGGGGGGGCTCAAGATACGCAGTATTTT	CASRDSSGGAQDTQYF
TRBV5-4	TRBD1	-	TRBJ2-7	TGTGCCAGCAGCCTTCCTCCGGGACAGGGGGCCTACGAGCAGTACTTC	CASSLPPGQGAYEQYF
TRBV2	-	-	TRBJ2-5	-	CASSEFRGRLQETQYF
TRBV7-9	-	-	TRBJ2-3	TGTGCCAGCAGCTACCGAGGGTCTACAGATACGCAGTATTTT	CASSYRGSTDTQYF
TRBV19	-	few	TRBJ1-5	TGTGCCAGTAGTATCCTCGGAGGGTTGGGTCAGCCCCAGCATTTT	CASSILGGLGQPQHF
TRBV5-4	TRBD1	-	TRBJ1-1	TGTGCCAGCAGCTGGGGGACAGGGGAGGACACTGAAGCTTTCTTT	CASSWGTGEDTEAFF
TRBV7-6	TRBD1	few	TRBJ1-5	TGTGCCAGCAGCATGACAGGGGGTGAACAGCCCCAGCATTTT	CASSMTGGEQPQHF
TRBV9	TRBD1	-	TRBJ1-4	TGTGCCAGCAGCGCCCGGGACAGGCCAAGCGGATACCCCAATGAAAAACTGTTTTTT	CASSARDRPSGYPNEKLFF
TRBV2	-	-	TRBJ2-5	TGTGCCAGCTCCTTCCAAGAGACCCAGTACTTC	CASSFQETQYF
TRBV15	-	-	TRBJ2-1	TGTGCCACCAGCAGAGAGAGACAGGTCTACAATGAGCAGTTCTTC	CATSRERQVYNEQFF
TRBV6-5	-	-	TRBJ1-6	TGTGCCAGCAGTTACACCTACTCGGACGGTGTTTCACCCCTCCACTTT	CASSYTYSDGVSPLHF
TRBV4-3	TRBD1	-	TRBJ2-7	TGCGCCAGCAGCCAAGACTGGACAGGGGAGCCCTACGAGCAGTACTTC	CASSQDWTGEPYEQYF
TRBV5-4	TRBD1	-	TRBJ2-2	TGTGCCAGCAGCCTGGGGACAGCGAACACCGGGGAGCTGTTTTTT	CASSLGTANTGELFF
TRBV6-5	-	-	TRBJ1-2	TGTGCCAGCAGTTACTCAGAGGGCCGGCGGGGCTACACCTTC	CASSYSEGRRGYTF
TRBV19	-	-	TRBJ1-2	TGTGCCAGTAGGGGGAATGGGGAGTATGAGGGCTACACCTTC	CASRGNGEYEGYTF
TRBV30	-	few	TRBJ1-5	TGTGCCTGGAGTTCGGGTGGTCGCCAGCCCCAGCATTTT	CAWSSGGRQPQHF
TRBV2	-	-	TRBJ1-3	TGTGCCAGCAGTGCTGACGCGGCGGGAAACACCATATATTTT	CASSADAAGNTIYF
TRBV7-2	-	-	TRBJ2-3	TGTGCCAGCAGCCAGAACCAGGCAGATACGCAGTATTTT	CASSQNQADTQYF
TRBV14	-	few	TRBJ1-1	TGTGCCAGCGCCTCCGCTGGGGGAAATGAAGCTTTCTTT	CASASAGGNEAFF
TRBV5-5	-	once	TRBJ1-5	TGTGCCAGCAGCTTGGCCCGGACAGATAGCAATCAGCCCCAGCATTTT	CASSLARTDSNQPQHF
TRBV7-2	TRBD2	once	TRBJ2-1	TGTGCCAGCAGCCCCGTGAGCGGGGGGGTCCGAATCTACAATGAGCAGTTCTTC	CASSPVSGGVRIYNEQFF
TRBV10-1	-	-	TRBJ2-3	TGCGCCAGCAGCGTTAGTTTATGGACAGATACGCAGTATTTT	CASSVSLWTDTQYF
TRBV12-5	-	-	TRBJ1-5	TGTGCTAGTGCCTGGGACAGCAATCAGCCCCAGCATTTT	CASAWDSNQPQHF
TRBV18	-	-	TRBJ2-7	TGTGCCAGCTCAGTCTCCGGGACCGAGAGCTCCTACGAGCAGTACTTC	CASSVSGTESSYEQYF